Presented here are 5 T cell receptor beta chains from one specimen sequenced in a study of T cell responses to AZD1222 COVID-19 vaccine. Clones were read by immunoSEQ multiplex PCR, and TCRdb kept only the in-frame ones, dropping some. The table lists about 100,000 clones, 88% of them singletons. The material sequenced was peripheral blood, taken on day 0 of AZD1222 vaccination. Every receptor here comes from an adult in good health.

The chain has TRBV5-1 and TRBJ2-1; TRBD2 matches at 14 bases. The CDR3 runs to 16 residues. V lost 4 bases, J lost 9 bases, and 9 bases stayed unmatched. Germline loops: CDR1 SGHRS, CDR2 YFSETQ. The CDR3 DNA reads as TGCGCCAGCAGCCGGCCGGGACTAGCGGGAGCCGGTGAGCAGTTCTTC. As protein: CASSRPGLAGAGEQFF. Full variable domain (missing parts from reference TRBV5-1 and TRBJ2-1): KAGVTQTPRYLIKTRGQQVTLSCSPISGHRSVSWYQQTPGQGLQFLFEYFSETQRNKGNFPGRFSGRQFSNSRSEMNVSTLELGDSALYLCASSRPGLAGAGEQFFGPGTRLTVL.

The J gene is TRBJ2-2, the V gene TRBV19; no clear D. The CDR3 extends over 14 amino acids. V gave up 3 bases and J gave up 7 bases, with 12 bases separating them. Per germline, CDR1 LNHDA and CDR2 SQIVND (reference sequence). The CDR3 DNA reads as TGTGCCAGTAGTATTAACAGTCCAGACGGGGAGCTGTTTTTT. It codes for CASSINSPDGELFF.

CDR3 region: CATSAMSGSSYNEQFF. CDR3 nucleotide sequence: TGTGCCACCAGTGCCATGAGCGGAAGCTCCTACAATGAGCAGTTCTTC. V usage is TRBV24-1 and J usage is TRBJ2-1, with TRBD2 as a possible D gene (5 bases). Germline CDR1 KGHDR, CDR2 SFDVKD. The CDR3 has 16 residues. Trimming removed 5 bases from V and 0 bases from J, with 13 bases in between.

This clone is a singleton in its sample. This rearrangement joins TRBV7-8 to TRBJ1-3; D not certain. Germline V CDR1 and CDR2: SGHVS, FQNEAQ. The CDR3 totals 16 residues. Trimming took off 5 bases at V and 5 bases at J, with 19 bases between the two ends. The CDR3 DNA reads as TGTGCCAGCAGCCCTCGGGAGTCAGGTCTGAGAAACACCATATATTTT. As protein: CASSPRESGLRNTIYF.

The gene calls are TRBV20-1 and TRBJ2-3; D possibly corresponds to TRBD1 (5 bases). The CDR3 length is 11 residues. The ends were cut back, 3 bases at V and 9 bases at J, with 10 bases in the middle. Per germline, CDR1 DFQATT and CDR2 SNEGSKA (reference sequence). The CDR3: CSARQGETQYF. The CDR3 DNA is TGCAGTGCTAGGCAGGGCGAAACGCAGTATTTT.